This TCR beta chain was sequenced for a study of human T cells and chemical hapten exposure. TCRdb reprocessed the RACE reads with MiXCR, giving one entry per CDR3 protein. The sample records approximately 350,000 distinct CDR3 sequences, over 6% being singletons. Time point indicated: patch test 2, 6 weeks after DPC sensitization. Treatment noted: therapeutic diphenylcyclopropenone sensitization with weekly scalp DPC. Specimen: whole blood, collected in connection with sensitization to the hapten diphenylcyclopropenone (DPC). The clonotype comes from a woman aged 18-30 years with alopecia areata. Some clones in this sample may be carry-over from other donors' samples.

In nucleotides, the CDR3 is TGTGCCAGCAGTCGACAGGGGGCGGCTTTCTTT. This encodes CASSRQGAAFF. The chain has TRBV6-5 and TRBJ1-1, with TRBD1 matching over 10 bases. The CDR3 extends over 11 amino acids. Germline V gives CDR1 MNHEY, CDR2 SVGAGI. Losses at the gene ends were 5 bases for V and 11 bases for J; bases not matched to a gene: 2.